The clone carrying this TCR beta chain was observed a handful of times. As yet, its antigen is unknown. Construction of the TCR beta libraries employed iRepertoire HTBI primers in conjunction with Arm-PCR of CDR3 regions. How the authors handled the data: Identification yielded around 58 TRBV and roughly 14 TRBJ segments across samples. TCRdb independently ran MiXCR on the multiplex PCR reads; one entry per CDR3 protein. What appears here as the V and J calls and clone size reflects TCRdb's work, not the paper's. This table holds roughly 450,000 distinct CDR3 sequences, about a quarter found once. The sample originates from a study of regulatory T cells in long-lasting Graves disease. The sample's time point: persistent/refractory GD, antithyroid drugs over 5 years with positive TRAb. The TCR library was made from RNA extracted from PBMCs. General observations from the study: The TCR repertoire of persistent Graves' patients was less diverse than that of newly diagnosed ones. The analysis examined peripheral blood only and excluded thyroid tissue.

In germline, CDR1 is KGHSH, CDR2 LQKENI. V lost 3 bases and J 1 base, leaving 7 bases between the germline ends. CDR3 length: 13 residues. This specimen was peripheral blood mononuclear cells (PBMCs), taken when the disease was refractory, from a patient treated with antithyroid drugs. This rearrangement joins TRBV18 to TRBJ2-7; D not resolved. This clonotype originated in a female donor with Graves disease. CDR3 region: CASSPARSYEQYF. In nucleotides, the CDR3 is TGTGCCAGCTCACCGGCCAGGTCCTACGAGCAGTACTTC.